The 28 T cell receptor beta chains given below trace back to one sample, sequenced in a study of T cell responses to AZD1222 COVID-19 vaccine. Generated by immunoSEQ multiplex PCR, the TCRdb table keeps only in-frame clones and is missing some. The repertoire includes tens of thousands of clones, approximately 91% of them detected once, and roughly 7.4% sits in the top ten. The sample was peripheral blood, taken on day 0 of AZD1222 vaccination. The receptors shown here come from an adult in good health.

The chain uses TRBV21-1 and TRBJ1-2. TRBV21-1 is reported as a pseudogene. The CDR3 is made up of 16 amino acids. The CDR3: CASSSRDFPINYGYTF. CDR3 coding DNA: TGTGCCAGCAGCTCTCGGGACTTTCCTATTAACTATGGCTACACCTTC.

The rearrangement links TRBV4-3 to TRBJ2-2; 11 nucleotides agree with TRBD2. Germline V gene sequence: CDR1 LGHNA, CDR2 YSLEER. The V gene end was trimmed by 2 bases and the J gene end by 8 bases; junction bases not matched to a gene: 10. The CDR3 is 17 amino acids. The CDR3 coding sequence is TGCGCCAGCAGCCAACTACTAGCGGGAGTCCCCAGGGGGGAGCTGTTTTTT. The encoded protein is CASSQLLAGVPRGELFF.

The chain couples TRBV3-1 (or the pseudogene TRBV3-2) to TRBJ2-1; the D gene is possibly TRBD1 (6 bases). V lost 9 bases and J lost 8, with 23 bases in between. There are 15 residues in the CDR3. Germline CDR1 reads LGHDT; CDR2 reads YNNKEL (reference sequence). The CDR3 spells CARLRQQSRGYEQFF. In nucleotides, the CDR3 is TGTGCCAGGCTGCGACAACAAAGCAGGGGCTATGAGCAGTTCTTC.

The V gene is TRBV7-8, the J gene TRBJ2-1, with D maybe TRBD1 (5 bases). V lost 5 bases and J lost 4, with 6 bases in between. Germline V gene sequence: CDR1 SGHVS, CDR2 FQNEAQ. CDR3 size: 12 residues. The CDR3 loop is CASSRQYNEQFF. The CDR3 coding sequence is TGTGCCAGCAGCCGACAGTACAATGAGCAGTTCTTC.

CDR3 nucleotide sequence: TGCAGCGTGGGGGCGGGGACAGCTGCTAACTATGGCTACACCTTC. It translates to CSVGAGTAANYGYTF. The gene calls are TRBV29-1 and TRBJ1-2, with TRBD1 identical over 7 bases. Germline V lookup: CDR1 SQVTM, CDR2 ANQGSEA. Germline trimming cut 6 bases from V and 0 bases from J; bases unmatched to any gene: 10. The CDR3 spans 15 residues.

This clone was observed a handful of times. This rearrangement joins TRBV19 to TRBJ2-5; 7 bases are a match to TRBD1. The J segment lost 5 bases and the V segment lost 10 bases, leaving 13 bases of the junction unmatched. Germline V gene lookup returns CDR1 LNHDA and CDR2 SQIVND (reference sequence). This CDR3 region has 14 residues. For the CDR3, the DNA is TGTGCCACCCACAGGGGCCAAGGAGCGGAGACCCAGTACTTC. This gives the protein CATHRGQGAETQYF.

The rearrangement links TRBV7-9 to TRBJ2-1, with TRBD2 identical over 9 bases. This CDR3 spans 14 amino acids. The germline CDR1 and CDR2 sequences are SEHNR and FQNEAQ (reference sequence). With 5 bases clipped from V and 9 bases from J, the junction kept 8 bases outside the gene matches. The CDR3 protein is CASSPRTSESEQFF. CDR3 DNA: TGTGCCAGCAGCCCCCGGACTAGCGAGAGTGAGCAGTTCTTC. Supplemented by reference TRBV7-9 and TRBJ2-1, the full variable domain reads DTGVSQNPRHKITKRGQNVTFRCDPISEHNRLYWYRQTLGQGPEFLTYFQNEAQLEKSRLLSDRFSAERPKGSFSTLEIQRTEQGDSAMYLCASSPRTSESEQFFGPGTRLTVL.

The rearrangement joins TRBV4-3 to TRBJ1-4; D remains ambiguous. Per germline, CDR1 LGHNA and CDR2 YSLEER. The CDR3 totals 16 residues. V lost 4 bases, J lost 5 bases, and 17 bases lay in between. The CDR3 is CASSLGEGRGNEKLFF. The CDR3 DNA reads TGCGCCAGCAGCCTGGGAGAAGGGCGCGGGAATGAAAAACTGTTTTTT.

CDR3 DNA: TGTGCCAGCAGCTTAGGGTCCTCGGATGAGCAGTTCTTC. Translating gives CASSLGSSDEQFF. The rearrangement uses TRBV11-2 and TRBJ2-1, with D hard to call. CDR3 length equals 13 residues. Germline CDR1 SGHAT, CDR2 FQNNGV. Trimming removed 1 base at V and 8 bases at J, with 9 bases between.

The V gene is TRBV5-1, the J gene TRBJ1-4; 8 bases match TRBD1. Germline assignment: CDR1 SGHRS and CDR2 YFSETQ. This CDR3 comprises 15 residues. Trimming at V came to 4 bases and at J to 4 bases, leaving 6 bases not matched to a gene. CDR3 sequence reads: CASSSAGGNNEKLFF. The CDR3 nucleotides are TGCGCCAGCAGCAGCGCAGGGGGCAATAATGAAAAACTGTTTTTT.

The J gene is TRBJ1-5, the V gene TRBV7-2; D is uncertain. The CDR3 length is 15 residues. V dropped 1 base and J dropped 0 bases, with 7 bases sitting between them. The germline CDR1 and CDR2 sequences are SGHTA and FQGNSA. The CDR3 protein is CASSLGDYSNQPQHF. The CDR3 bases are TGTGCCAGCAGCTTAGGCGACTATAGCAATCAGCCCCAGCATTTT.

The V call is TRBV7-2, the J call TRBJ2-2; a possible D gene is TRBD1 (5 bases). CDR1 is SGHTA and CDR2 is FQGNSA in the germline V gene. The ends were cut back, 1 base at V and 2 bases at J, with 8 bases in the middle. The CDR3 sequence is 15 residues long. CDR3 sequence reads: CASSLGGQNTGELFF. The CDR3 region has the DNA TGTGCCAGCAGCTTAGGTGGACAAAACACCGGGGAGCTGTTTTTT.

The gene calls are TRBV6-5 and TRBJ1-5; the D is unclear. V was shortened by 8 bases and J by 4 bases, with 18 bases between the two germline ends. This CDR3 contains 15 residues. Germline lookup yields CDR1 MNHEY and CDR2 SVGAGI. CDR3 protein: CASSRWPALNQPQHF. For the CDR3, the DNA is TGTGCCAGCTCAAGGTGGCCGGCTTTGAATCAGCCCCAGCATTTT.

This clone was seen only a few times. The rearrangement uses TRBV21-1 and TRBJ1-1; the DNA was not compared with TRBD1, the D call given in the table. TRBV21-1 is a listed pseudogene. The CDR3 runs 14 residues. The CDR3 sequence is CASSIRTGENEAFF. The CDR3 coding sequence is TGTGCCAGCAGCATACGGACAGGGGAGAACGAAGCTTTCTTT.

The chain has TRBV11-2 and TRBJ2-1, with 11 bases fitting TRBD2. Germline V gene data show CDR1 as SGHAT and CDR2 as FQNNGV. The CDR3 has 12 residues. V was pared by 5 bases and J by 13 bases, with 4 bases of the junction left unmatched. CDR3 amino acids: CASSRLAGRQFF. The CDR3 coding sequence is TGTGCCAGCAGCCGACTAGCGGGAAGACAGTTCTTC.

The rearrangement joins TRBV21-1 to TRBJ2-4; the listed D gene, TRBD2, was not tested against the DNA. TRBV21-1 is annotated as a pseudogene. The CDR3 runs to 20 residues. CDR3 sequence reads: CASSKGGLAGVNVPKNIQYF. The CDR3 nucleotides read TGTGCCAGCAGCAAAGGGGGACTAGCGGGAGTTAATGTACCCAAAAACATTCAGTACTTC.

This sequence joins TRBV14 and TRBJ1-2, with D possibly matching TRBD1 (5 bases). The CDR3 runs 14 residues. Trimming cost V 1 base and J 6 bases, with 12 bases left between them. Germline V gene lookup returns CDR1 SGHDN and CDR2 FVKESK. The CDR3 sequence: CASSQARQGNGYTF. CDR3 sequence (DNA): TGTGCCAGCAGCCAAGCCCGGCAGGGTAATGGCTACACCTTC.

The chain combines TRBV6-5 with TRBJ2-7; perhaps TRBD2 as D (6 bases). Trimming shortened V by 2 bases and J by 2 bases, and 10 bases separated the two germline ends. Germline V gene sequence: CDR1 MNHEY, CDR2 SVGAGI. CDR3 length: 14 residues. As DNA, the CDR3 is TGTGCCAGCAGTTACGAACTAGCAGCCTACGAGCAGTACTTC. Its protein product is CASSYELAAYEQYF.

This clone has just one count. CDR3: CAWSVTGSYNEQFF. The CDR3 DNA is TGTGCCTGGAGTGTAACCGGGAGTTACAATGAGCAGTTCTTC. The V gene is TRBV30, the J gene TRBJ2-1, with D possibly being TRBD2 (6 bases). Trimming pared 0 bases from V and 4 bases from J, leaving 10 bases between. Per the germline V gene, CDR1 is GTSNPN and CDR2 is SVGIG (reference sequence). The CDR3 covers 14 residues.

The chain uses TRBV19 and TRBJ2-7; no clear D gene. Germline CDR1 is LNHDA and CDR2 is SQIVND (reference sequence). The CDR3 length is 15 residues. V shed 6 bases and J shed 2 bases, with 17 bases lying between them. The CDR3 nucleotides are TGTGCCAGTAGACCTCCCGGAGCGAGAGCCTACGAGCAGTACTTC. This codes for CASRPPGARAYEQYF.

The V call is TRBV6-2 or TRBV6-3, the J call TRBJ1-2; no clear D. Germline CDR1 MNHEY, CDR2 SVGEGT. V was trimmed by 1 base and J by 4 bases, leaving 7 bases between them. The CDR3 covers 13 residues. In DNA, the CDR3 is TGTGCCAGCAGTTACTTCGCGAGCTATGGCTACACCTTC. Its protein is CASSYFASYGYTF.

The chain employs TRBV21-1 and TRBJ1-1. TRBV21-1 is termed a pseudogene. The CDR3 loop spans 14 amino acids. DNA for the CDR3: TGTGCCAGCAGCACGAAAAGGGATTATACTGAAGCTTTCTTT. It specifies CASSTKRDYTEAFF.

The chain employs TRBV24-1 and TRBJ2-2; 9 bases are shared with TRBD1. The germline V gene encodes CDR1 KGHDR and CDR2 SFDVKD. The CDR3 totals 16 residues. The V segment lost 10 bases and the J segment 3 bases; nucleotides outside the gene matches: 11. In DNA form, the CDR3 reads TGTGCCACGATGATGACGGACAGGGGCGACACCGGGGAGCTGTTTTTT. Encoded protein: CATMMTDRGDTGELFF.

V and J are TRBV15 and TRBJ1-1; D not resolved. V lost 5 bases to trimming and J lost 11 bases, with 18 bases between them. Germline V gene lookup returns CDR1 LNHNV and CDR2 YYDKDF (reference sequence). CDR3 length: 13 amino acids. The CDR3 sequence: CATSHDLGVTAFF. In DNA, the CDR3 is TGTGCCACCAGCCACGACCTCGGGGTTACGGCTTTCTTT.

The rearrangement uses TRBV4-1 and TRBJ1-1; D is ambiguous. V was cut by 0 bases and J by 1 base, with 24 bases left in between. Germline CDR1 MGHRA, CDR2 YSYEKL. The CDR3 runs 20 residues. The CDR3 loop reads CASSQEWVISGEYGNTEAFF. The CDR3 DNA reads as TGCGCCAGCAGCCAAGAGTGGGTCATCAGTGGTGAGTACGGGAACACTGAAGCTTTCTTT.

The chain is built from TRBV4-2 and TRBJ2-3; D gene unclear. This CDR3 contains 14 residues. Trimming removed 0 bases at V and 2 bases at J, with 6 bases between. Germline V lookup: CDR1 LGHNA, CDR2 YNFKEQ. The CDR3 DNA reads TGTGCCAGCAGCCAAGATCTAGTCACAGATACGCAGTATTTT. Translating gives CASSQDLVTDTQYF.

CDR3 loop: CASSRLAGVSYNEQFF. The CDR3 DNA reads as TGTGCCAGCAGCCGCCTAGCGGGAGTATCCTACAATGAGCAGTTCTTC. The chain carries TRBV5-6 and TRBJ2-1, with 10 bases lining up with TRBD2. Unmatched junction bases numbered 5, after V lost 4 bases and J lost 1 base. Per the germline V gene, CDR1 is SGHDT and CDR2 is YYEEEE. The CDR3 extends over 16 amino acids.

This chain links TRBV18 with TRBJ1-5; no firm D call. From germline, CDR1 is KGHSH and CDR2 LQKENI. Between the trimmed V and J ends, which lost 5 bases and 3 bases, there was a span of 14 bases. The CDR3 runs to 15 residues. CDR3 nucleotide sequence: TGTGCCAGCTCATTGGGCCCCGATACCAATCAGCCCCAGCATTTT. Its translation: CASSLGPDTNQPQHF.